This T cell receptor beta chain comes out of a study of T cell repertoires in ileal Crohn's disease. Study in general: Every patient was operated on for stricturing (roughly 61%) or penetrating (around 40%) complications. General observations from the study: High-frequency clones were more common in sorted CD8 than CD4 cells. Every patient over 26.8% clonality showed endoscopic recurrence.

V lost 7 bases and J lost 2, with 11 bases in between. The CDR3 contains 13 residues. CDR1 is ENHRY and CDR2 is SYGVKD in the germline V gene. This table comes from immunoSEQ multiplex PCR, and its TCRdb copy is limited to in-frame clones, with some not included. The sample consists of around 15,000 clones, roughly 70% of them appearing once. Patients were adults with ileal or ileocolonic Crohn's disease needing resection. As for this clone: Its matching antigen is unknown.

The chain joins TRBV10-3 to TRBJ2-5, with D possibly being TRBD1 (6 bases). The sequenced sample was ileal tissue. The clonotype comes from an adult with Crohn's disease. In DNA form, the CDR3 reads TGTGCCATCACCGGTGACAGGCAAGAGACCCAGTACTTC. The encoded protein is CAITGDRQETQYF.